These T cell receptor beta chains were read from a single sample in a study of breast tumors, draining lymph nodes, adjacent tissues. MiXCR, applied by TCRdb to the multiplex PCR reads, yields one record per CDR3 protein. Of under 250,000 distinct CDR3 sequences in the sample, about 30% are singletons; the top ten hold over 1.1%. The sample taken for sequencing was axillary lymph node tissue. Source of these receptors: a female donor with breast cancer. Some clones in this sample may be carry-over from other donors' samples. CDR3s include the opening cysteine and the closing phenylalanine or tryptophan. A D gene is named only where the DNA matches it firmly. Rows give clone size only sometimes, using once, few, many, or a class for an expanded clone.

CDR3 protein,CDR3 DNA,V gene,clone size,J gene,D gene
CASSFRGAAAGNTIYF,TGTGCCAGCAGCTTCAGGGGAGCCGCGGCTGGAAACACCATATATTTT,TRBV7-2,-,TRBJ1-3,-
CASGYSGNTIYF,TGTGCCAGTGGTTACTCTGGAAACACCATATATTTT,TRBV28,many,TRBJ1-3,-
CSASIGVGAKNIQYF,TGCAGTGCTAGTATTGGAGTTGGGGCCAAAAACATTCAGTACTTC,TRBV20-1,many,TRBJ2-4,-
CASSLGAQGEYGYTF,TGTGCCAGCAGCTTAGGGGCCCAGGGGGAGTATGGCTACACCTTC,TRBV7-8,-,TRBJ1-2,TRBD1
CARGTGGSNCYEQYF,TGTGCCAGAGGGACAGGGGGCAGTAATTGTTACGAGCAGTACTTC,TRBV6-2/TRBV6-3,many,TRBJ2-7,TRBD1
CSVEIQSYEQYF,TGCAGCGTTGAAATCCAGTCCTACGAGCAGTACTTC,TRBV29-1,-,TRBJ2-7,-
CASSLESRGSTGELFF,TGTGCCAGCAGTTTAGAGTCAAGGGGATCCACCGGGGAGCTGTTTTTT,TRBV12-3/TRBV12-4,many,TRBJ2-2,-
CASRPGTVGKVETQYF,TGTGCCAGCAGGCCCGGGACAGTGGGGAAGGTAGAGACGCAGTATTTT,TRBV6-5,few,TRBJ2-3,TRBD1
CASIGAAEVDIQYF,TGTGCCAGTATAGGGGCAGCCGAGGTGGACATTCAGTACTTC,TRBV19,-,TRBJ2-4,-
CASSLRTGSRQTQYF,TGTGCCAGCAGCTTAAGGACAGGGTCGAGGCAGACCCAGTACTTC,TRBV7-2,many,TRBJ2-5,TRBD1
CASTGQGLQETQYF,TGCGCCAGCACGGGACAGGGCCTCCAAGAGACCCAGTACTTC,TRBV5-1,many,TRBJ2-5,TRBD1
CASSEVTDNEQFF,TGTGCCAGCAGTGAAGTGACAGACAATGAGCAGTTCTTC,TRBV2,many,TRBJ2-1,-
CASRTWGTSHEQFF,TGTGCCAGCAGAACCTGGGGGACTAGCCATGAGCAGTTCTTC,TRBV2,many,TRBJ2-1,TRBD2
CASSPPGRGATKEQFF,TGTGCCAGCAGTCCCCCGGGCCGGGGGGCTACAAAGGAGCAGTTCTTC,TRBV6-5,many,TRBJ2-1,-
CATQRQGVDEPQHF,TGTGCCACCCAGCGTCAGGGTGTAGACGAGCCCCAGCATTTT,TRBV19,-,TRBJ1-5,-
CASSPTYASYEQYF,TGTGCCAGCAGTCCCACTTATGCCTCCTACGAGCAGTACTTC,TRBV6-5,many,TRBJ2-7,-
CASSFRRGMAKNIQYF,TGTGCCAGCAGTTTTCGTCGAGGGATGGCCAAAAACATTCAGTACTTC,TRBV6-4,few,TRBJ2-4,-
CASQGYYGYTIYF,TGTGCCAGCCAGGGCTACTATGGCTACACCATATATTTT,TRBV6-5,-,TRBJ1-3,-
CASSKEFSPSSYNEQFF,TGTGCCAGCAGTAAAGAATTCAGCCCGAGCTCCTACAATGAGCAGTTCTTC,TRBV12-3/TRBV12-4,many,TRBJ2-1,-
CASSREGQPNSPLHF,TGTGCCAGCAGCCGGGAGGGACAGCCGAATTCACCCCTCCACTTT,TRBV5-5,many,TRBJ1-6,TRBD1
CASSARGGEAETQYF,TGTGCCAGCAGCGCAAGAGGGGGGGAGGCGGAGACCCAGTACTTC,TRBV9,once,TRBJ2-5,-
CASTNLAAGNEQYF,TGTGCCAGCACCAATCTAGCGGCAGGTAACGAGCAGTACTTC,TRBV5-8,-,TRBJ2-7,TRBD2
CASSLRGATGSDNERFF,TGTGCCAGCAGCTTACGAGGTGCTACCGGGAGTGACAATGAGCGGTTCTTC,TRBV11-2,-,TRBJ2-1,-
CATSRWSGRTDTQYF,TGTGCCACCAGCAGGTGGAGCGGGAGAACAGATACGCAGTATTTT,TRBV15,-,TRBJ2-3,TRBD2
CSVEDRAGANTGELFF,TGCAGCGTTGAAGATCGCGCGGGGGCGAACACCGGGGAGCTGTTTTTT,TRBV29-1,many,TRBJ2-2,TRBD2
CASSAGTGSEPQHF,TGCGCCAGCAGCGCCGGGACAGGGTCCGAGCCCCAGCATTTT,TRBV5-1,many,TRBJ1-5,TRBD1
CASSQGALTSGNTIYF,TGTGCCAGCAGCCAAGGGGCCCTTACCTCTGGAAACACCATATATTTT,TRBV3-1,many,TRBJ1-3,-
CSALRTSGVSGNTIYF,TGCAGTGCCTTGAGGACTAGCGGGGTGTCTGGAAACACCATATATTTT,TRBV20-1,-,TRBJ1-3,-
CASSPGLTGDNEKLFF,TGTGCCAGCAGCCCGGGGTTGACAGGGGATAATGAAAAACTGTTTTTT,TRBV7-9,many,TRBJ1-4,TRBD1
CASSLTGGSSPLHF,TGTGCCAGCAGCTTGACAGGGGGCAGCTCACCCCTCCACTTT,TRBV5-6,many,TRBJ1-6,TRBD1
CASRHHRETRYF,TGTGCCAGCAGGCACCACCGCGAGACCCGGTACTTC,TRBV6-5,-,TRBJ2-5,-
CAISEPGDPLPGAFF,TGTGCCATCAGTGAACCAGGCGATCCCCTCCCCGGAGCTTTCTTT,TRBV10-3,-,TRBJ1-1,-
CASKTGSYGYTF,TGTGCCAGCAAGACAGGGAGCTATGGCTACACCTTC,TRBV28,many,TRBJ1-2,TRBD1
CASSLGFVYGYTF,TGTGCCAGCAGCTTAGGATTCGTCTATGGCTACACCTTC,TRBV11-2,many,TRBJ1-2,-
CASSPHLSGSPETQYF,TGTGCCAGCAGCCCACATTTATCAGGGTCCCCAGAGACCCAGTACTTC,TRBV3-1,many,TRBJ2-5,-
CASRQDTEAFF,TGTGCTAGTCGACAGGACACTGAAGCTTTCTTT,TRBV12-5,few,TRBJ1-1,-
CASWGQGTSYEQYF,TGCGCCAGCTGGGGACAGGGAACGAGCTACGAGCAGTACTTC,TRBV5-1,-,TRBJ2-7,TRBD1
CASSLDAETKNIQHF,TGTGCCAGCAGCTTAGATGCAGAGACCAAAAACATTCAGCACTTC,TRBV7-2,few,TRBJ2-4,-
CASSRTGTGVLFF,TGTGCCAGCAGCCGGACTGGAACCGGGGTGCTGTTTTTT,TRBV16,-,TRBJ2-2,-
CSARVGEKLFF,TGCAGTGCTAGGGTTGGTGAAAAACTGTTTTTT,TRBV20-1,many,TRBJ1-4,-